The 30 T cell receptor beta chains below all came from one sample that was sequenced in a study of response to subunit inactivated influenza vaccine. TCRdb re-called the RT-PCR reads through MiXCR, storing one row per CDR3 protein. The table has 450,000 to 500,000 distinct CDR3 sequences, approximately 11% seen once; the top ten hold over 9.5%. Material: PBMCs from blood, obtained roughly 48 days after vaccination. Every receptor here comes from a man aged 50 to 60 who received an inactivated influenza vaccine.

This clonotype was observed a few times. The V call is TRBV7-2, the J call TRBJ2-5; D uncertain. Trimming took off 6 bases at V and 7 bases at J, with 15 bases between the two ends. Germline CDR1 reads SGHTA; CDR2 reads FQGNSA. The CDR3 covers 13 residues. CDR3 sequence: CASRIGLKGTQYF. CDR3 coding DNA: TGTGCCAGCAGGATCGGTTTAAAGGGGACCCAGTACTTC.

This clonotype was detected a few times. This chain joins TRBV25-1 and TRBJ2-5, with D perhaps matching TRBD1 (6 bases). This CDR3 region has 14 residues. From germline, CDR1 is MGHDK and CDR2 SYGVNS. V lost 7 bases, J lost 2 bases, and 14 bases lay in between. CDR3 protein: CASTRAGQQETQYF. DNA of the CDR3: TGTGCCAGCACCCGGGCCGGACAGCAAGAGACCCAGTACTTC. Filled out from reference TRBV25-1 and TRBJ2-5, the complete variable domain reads EADIYQTPRYLVIGTGKKITLECSQTMGHDKMYWYQQDPGMELHLIHYSYGVNSTEKGDLSSESTVSRIRTEHFPLTLESARPSHTSQYLCASTRAGQQETQYFGPGTRLLVL.

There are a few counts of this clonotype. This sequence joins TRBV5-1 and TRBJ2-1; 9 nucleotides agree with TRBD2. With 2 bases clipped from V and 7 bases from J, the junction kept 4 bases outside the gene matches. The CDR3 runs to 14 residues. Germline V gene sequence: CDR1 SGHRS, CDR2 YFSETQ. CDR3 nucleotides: TGCGCCAGCAGCTTTCGCGGGGGGGCTAATGAGCAGTTCTTC. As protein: CASSFRGGANEQFF.

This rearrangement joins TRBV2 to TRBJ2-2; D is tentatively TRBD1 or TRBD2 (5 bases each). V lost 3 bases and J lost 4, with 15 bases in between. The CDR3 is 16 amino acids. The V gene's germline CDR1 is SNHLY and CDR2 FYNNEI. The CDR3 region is CASSDQGPRATGELFF. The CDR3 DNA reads TGTGCCAGCAGTGACCAGGGACCCAGGGCCACCGGGGAGCTGTTTTTT.

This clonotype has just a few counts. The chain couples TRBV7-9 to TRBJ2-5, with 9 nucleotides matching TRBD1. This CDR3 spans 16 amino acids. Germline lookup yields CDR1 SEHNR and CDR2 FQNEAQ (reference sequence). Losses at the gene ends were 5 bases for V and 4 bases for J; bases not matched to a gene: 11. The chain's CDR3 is CASSGEGQGDGETQYF. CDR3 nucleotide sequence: TGTGCCAGCAGCGGAGAGGGACAGGGTGACGGAGAGACCCAGTACTTC.

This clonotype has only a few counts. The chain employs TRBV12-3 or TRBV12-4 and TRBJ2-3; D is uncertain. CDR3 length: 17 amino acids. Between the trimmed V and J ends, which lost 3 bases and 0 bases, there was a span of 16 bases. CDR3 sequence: CASSFVGSVGSTDTQYF. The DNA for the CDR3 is TGTGCCAGCAGTTTTGTTGGCTCAGTCGGGAGCACAGATACGCAGTATTTT.

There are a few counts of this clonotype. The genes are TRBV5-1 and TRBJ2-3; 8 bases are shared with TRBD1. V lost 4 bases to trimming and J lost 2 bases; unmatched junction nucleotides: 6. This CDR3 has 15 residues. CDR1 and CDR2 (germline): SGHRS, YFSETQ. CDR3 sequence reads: CASSKGQAITDTQYF. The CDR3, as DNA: TGCGCCAGCAGCAAGGGACAGGCGATCACAGATACGCAGTATTTT.

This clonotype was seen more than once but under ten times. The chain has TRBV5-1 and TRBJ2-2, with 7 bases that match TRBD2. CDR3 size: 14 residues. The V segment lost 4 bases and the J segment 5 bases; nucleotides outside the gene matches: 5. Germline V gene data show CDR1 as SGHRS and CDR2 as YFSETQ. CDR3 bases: TGCGCCAGCAGCCCGGGACTATTAACCGGGGAGCTGTTTTTT. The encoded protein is CASSPGLLTGELFF.

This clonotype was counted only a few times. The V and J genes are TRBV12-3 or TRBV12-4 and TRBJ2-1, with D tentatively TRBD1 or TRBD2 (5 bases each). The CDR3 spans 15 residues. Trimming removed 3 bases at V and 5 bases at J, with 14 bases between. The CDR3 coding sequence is TGTGCCAGCAGTTTGCTGACGGGGCCCAACAATGAGCAGTTCTTC. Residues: CASSLLTGPNNEQFF.

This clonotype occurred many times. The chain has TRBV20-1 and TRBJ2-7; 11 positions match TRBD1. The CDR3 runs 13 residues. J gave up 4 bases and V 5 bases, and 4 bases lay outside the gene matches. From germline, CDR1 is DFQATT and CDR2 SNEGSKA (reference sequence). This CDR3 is CSAWGQGGYEQYF. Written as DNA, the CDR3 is TGCAGTGCTTGGGGACAGGGGGGATACGAGCAGTACTTC.

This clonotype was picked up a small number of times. The chain's CDR3 is CSARDPLRDTQYF. DNA of the CDR3: TGCAGTGCTAGAGATCCGTTGAGGGATACGCAGTATTTT. The rearrangement uses TRBV20-1 and TRBJ2-3, with D uncertain. The ends were cut back, 0 bases at V and 6 bases at J, with 10 bases in the middle. The germline V gene has CDR1 DFQATT and CDR2 SNEGSKA (reference sequence). The CDR3 length is 13 residues.

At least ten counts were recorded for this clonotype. CDR3 in amino acids: CASSYSIVSVDTQYF. The CDR3 DNA follows: TGTGCCAGCAGTTACTCGATTGTGAGTGTGGATACGCAGTATTTT. The chain combines TRBV6-2 or TRBV6-3 with TRBJ2-3; no clear D. In germline, CDR1 is MNHEY, CDR2 SVGEGT. This CDR3 is 15 amino acids long. Between the trimmed V and J ends, which lost 0 bases and 6 bases, there was a span of 13 bases.

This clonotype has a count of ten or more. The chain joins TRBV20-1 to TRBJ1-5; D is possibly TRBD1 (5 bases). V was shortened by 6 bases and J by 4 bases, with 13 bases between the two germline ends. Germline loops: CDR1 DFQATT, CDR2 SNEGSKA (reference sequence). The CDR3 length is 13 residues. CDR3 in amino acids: CSASPGPNQPQHF. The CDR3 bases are TGCAGTGCAAGTCCGGGACCTAATCAGCCCCAGCATTTT.

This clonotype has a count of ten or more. The CDR3 here is CASSLAAGGLNEQFF. In DNA form, the CDR3 reads TGTGCCAGCAGCTTAGCGGCAGGGGGCCTTAATGAGCAGTTCTTC. J is TRBJ2-1 and V is TRBV7-9, with 8 bases aligning to TRBD1. CDR1 and CDR2 from the germline V gene are SEHNR and FQNEAQ (reference sequence). The CDR3 contains 15 residues. The V segment lost 0 bases and the J segment 7 bases; nucleotides outside the gene matches: 5.

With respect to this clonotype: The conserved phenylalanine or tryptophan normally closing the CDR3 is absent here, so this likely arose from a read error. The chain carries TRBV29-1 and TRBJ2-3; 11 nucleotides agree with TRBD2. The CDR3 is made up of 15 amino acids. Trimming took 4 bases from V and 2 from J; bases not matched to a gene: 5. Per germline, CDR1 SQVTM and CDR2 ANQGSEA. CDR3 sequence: CSVGPSGGSTDTQYY. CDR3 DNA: TGCAGCGTTGGTCCTAGCGGGGGGTCCACAGATACGCAGTATTAT.

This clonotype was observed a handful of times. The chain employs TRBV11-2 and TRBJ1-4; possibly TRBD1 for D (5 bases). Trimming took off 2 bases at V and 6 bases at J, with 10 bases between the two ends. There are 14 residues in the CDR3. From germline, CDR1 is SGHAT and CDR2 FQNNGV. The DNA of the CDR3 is TGTGCCAGCAGCTTATTCGACAGCGATGAAAAACTGTTTTTT. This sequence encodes CASSLFDSDEKLFF.

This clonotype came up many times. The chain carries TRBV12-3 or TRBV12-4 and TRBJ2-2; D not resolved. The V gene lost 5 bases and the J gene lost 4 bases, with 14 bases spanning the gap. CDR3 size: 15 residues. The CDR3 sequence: CASSGNLVVTGELFF. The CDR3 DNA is TGTGCCAGCAGTGGAAATCTAGTGGTCACCGGGGAGCTGTTTTTT.

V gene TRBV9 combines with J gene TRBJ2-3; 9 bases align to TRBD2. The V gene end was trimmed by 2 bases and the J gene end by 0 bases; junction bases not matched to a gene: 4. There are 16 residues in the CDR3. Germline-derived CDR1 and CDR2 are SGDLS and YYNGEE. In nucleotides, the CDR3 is TGTGCCAGCAGCGTCCGCCTAGCGGGGAGCACAGATACGCAGTATTTT. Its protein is CASSVRLAGSTDTQYF.

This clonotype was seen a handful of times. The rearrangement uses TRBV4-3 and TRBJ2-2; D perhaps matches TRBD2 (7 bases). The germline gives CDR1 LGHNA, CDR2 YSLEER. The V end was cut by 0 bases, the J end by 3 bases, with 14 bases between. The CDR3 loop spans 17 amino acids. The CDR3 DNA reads TGCGCCAGCAGCCAAGATTGGGGGGGCGTGTACACCGGGGAGCTGTTTTTT. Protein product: CASSQDWGGVYTGELFF.

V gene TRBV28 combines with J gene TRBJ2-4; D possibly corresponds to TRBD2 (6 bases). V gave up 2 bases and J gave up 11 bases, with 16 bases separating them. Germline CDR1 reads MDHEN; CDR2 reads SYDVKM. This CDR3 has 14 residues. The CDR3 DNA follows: TGTGCCAGCAGTTTAACGGCGGGGACGGTAGTTCAGTACTTC. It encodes CASSLTAGTVVQYF.

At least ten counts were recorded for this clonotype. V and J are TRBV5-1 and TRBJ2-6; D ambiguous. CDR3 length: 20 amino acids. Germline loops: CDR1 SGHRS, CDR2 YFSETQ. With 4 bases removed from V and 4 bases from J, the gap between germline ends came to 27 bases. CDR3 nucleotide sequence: TGCGCCAGCAGCGGCGGTCGGTTAGGCGAGTTCGTCGTGGGGGCCAACGTCCTGACTTTC. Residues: CASSGGRLGEFVVGANVLTF.

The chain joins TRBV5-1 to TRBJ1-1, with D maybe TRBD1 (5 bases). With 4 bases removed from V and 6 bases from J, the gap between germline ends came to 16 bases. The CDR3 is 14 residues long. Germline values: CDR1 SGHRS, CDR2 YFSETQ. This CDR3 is CASSGRGEGAEAFF. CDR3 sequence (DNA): TGCGCCAGCAGCGGACGGGGGGAGGGAGCTGAAGCTTTCTTT. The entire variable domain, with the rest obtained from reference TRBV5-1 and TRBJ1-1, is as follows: KAGVTQTPRYLIKTRGQQVTLSCSPISGHRSVSWYQQTPGQGLQFLFEYFSETQRNKGNFPGRFSGRQFSNSRSEMNVSTLELGDSALYLCASSGRGEGAEAFFGQGTRLTVV.

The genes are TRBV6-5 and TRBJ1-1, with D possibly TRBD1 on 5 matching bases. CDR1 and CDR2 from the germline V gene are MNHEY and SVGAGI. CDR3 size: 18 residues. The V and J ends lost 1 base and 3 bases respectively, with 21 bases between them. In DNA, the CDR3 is TGTGCCAGCAGTTACTTCCCCCGGGGCCCGGAGTTTGACACTGAAGCTTTCTTT. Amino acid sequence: CASSYFPRGPEFDTEAFF.

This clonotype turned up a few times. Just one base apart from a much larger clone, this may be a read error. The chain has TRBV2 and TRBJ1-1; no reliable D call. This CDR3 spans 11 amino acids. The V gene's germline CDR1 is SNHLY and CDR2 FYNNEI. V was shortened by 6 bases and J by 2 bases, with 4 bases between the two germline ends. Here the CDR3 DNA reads TGTGCCAGCAGGTTCAACACTGAAGCTTTCTTT. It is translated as CASRFNTEAFF.

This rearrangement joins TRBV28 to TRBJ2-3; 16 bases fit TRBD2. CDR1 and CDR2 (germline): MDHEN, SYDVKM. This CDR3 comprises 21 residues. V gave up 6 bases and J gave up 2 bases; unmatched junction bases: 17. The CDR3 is CASRPPLGLAGGLTNTDTQYF. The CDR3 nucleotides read TGTGCCAGCAGACCGCCGCTGGGACTAGCGGGAGGGCTTACCAACACAGATACGCAGTATTTT.

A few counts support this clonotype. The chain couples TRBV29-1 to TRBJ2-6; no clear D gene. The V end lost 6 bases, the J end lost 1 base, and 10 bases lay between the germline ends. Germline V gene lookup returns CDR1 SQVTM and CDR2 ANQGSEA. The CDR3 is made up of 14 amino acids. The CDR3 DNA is TGCAGCGTCGGCCGGTCGTCTGGGGCCAACGTCCTGACTTTC. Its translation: CSVGRSSGANVLTF.

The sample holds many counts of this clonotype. The CDR3 DNA reads TGCAGCGTAGCAAGCGCTACCTACAATGAGCAGTTCTTC. Its translation is CSVASATYNEQFF. The chain combines TRBV29-1 with TRBJ2-1; D remains ambiguous. The ends were cut back, 6 bases at V and 2 bases at J, with 11 bases in the middle. CDR1 is SQVTM, CDR2 ANQGSEA, per germline. The CDR3 loop spans 13 amino acids.

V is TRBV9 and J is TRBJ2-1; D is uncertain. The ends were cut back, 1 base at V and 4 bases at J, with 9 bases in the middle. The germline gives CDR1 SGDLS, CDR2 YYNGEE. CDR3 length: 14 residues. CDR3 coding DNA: TGTGCCAGCAGCGTACAACCGAGTTACAATGAGCAGTTCTTC. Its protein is CASSVQPSYNEQFF.

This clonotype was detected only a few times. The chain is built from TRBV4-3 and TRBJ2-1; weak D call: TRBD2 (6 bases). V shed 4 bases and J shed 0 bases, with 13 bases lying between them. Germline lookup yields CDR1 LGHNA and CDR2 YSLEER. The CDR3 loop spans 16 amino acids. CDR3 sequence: CASSPSGSSSYNEQFF. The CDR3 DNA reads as TGCGCCAGCAGCCCCAGCGGGTCGAGCTCCTACAATGAGCAGTTCTTC.

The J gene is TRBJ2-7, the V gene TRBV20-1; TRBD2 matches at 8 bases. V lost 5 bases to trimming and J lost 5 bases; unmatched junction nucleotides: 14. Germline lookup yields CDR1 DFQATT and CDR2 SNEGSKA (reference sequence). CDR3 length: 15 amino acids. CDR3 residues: CSAPKIGAGVHEQYF. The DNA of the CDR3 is TGCAGTGCTCCCAAGATTGGAGCGGGAGTCCACGAGCAGTACTTC.